One sample yielded the 9 T cell receptor beta chains listed below, sequenced in a study of blood T cell repertoires in COVID-19. The protocol was immunoSEQ multiplex PCR, while the TCRdb copy is restricted to in-frame clones and leaves out a portion. The repertoire has more than 35,000 clones, about nine tenths of them found once; the top ten carry around 4.9%. Sequenced sample: peripheral blood. The receptors derive from a human donor in a cohort sampled during active COVID-19.

The genes are TRBV5-6 and TRBJ2-5, with 15 nucleotides matching TRBD2. The CDR3 contains 15 residues. Trimming at V came to 4 bases and at J to 5 bases, leaving 3 bases not matched to a gene. Per the germline V gene, CDR1 is SGHDT and CDR2 is YYEEEE. The CDR3 DNA reads as TGTGCCAGCAGCATGGGACTAGCGGGAGGTGAGACCCAGTACTTC. This translates into CASSMGLAGGETQYF.

The chain is built from TRBV9 and TRBJ2-1; tentative D call: TRBD2 (5 bases). V lost 3 bases and J 11 bases, leaving 9 bases between the germline ends. This CDR3 region has 11 residues. The germline gives CDR1 SGDLS, CDR2 YYNGEE. The CDR3 loop is CASSASGKQFF. The CDR3 DNA is TGTGCCAGCAGCGCATCGGGGAAGCAGTTCTTC.

This clone was seen just once. Germline is not matched at one junction end, which may reflect a read error. This sequence joins TRBV2 and TRBJ1-1; TRBD1 matches at 7 bases. CDR3 size: 11 residues. Germline V gene lookup returns CDR1 SNHLY and CDR2 FYNNEI. The CDR3 protein is CASSEAQGGQF. The CDR3 nucleotides read TGTGCCAGCAGTGAAGCGCAAGGGGGCCAGTTT.

V usage is TRBV18 and J usage is TRBJ2-7; 10 bases are shared with TRBD1. J gave up 1 base and V 1 base, and 1 base lay outside the gene matches. The germline V gene encodes CDR1 KGHSH and CDR2 LQKENI. CDR3 length: 15 amino acids. The CDR3 reads CASSPLGQGSYEQYF. The CDR3 coding sequence is TGTGCCAGCTCACCACTGGGACAGGGGTCCTACGAGCAGTACTTC.

The CDR3 here is CASSHRGTKQETQYF. In nucleotides, the CDR3 is TGTGCCAGCAGCCATCGAGGGACTAAACAAGAGACCCAGTACTTC. This rearrangement joins TRBV11-3 to TRBJ2-5; TRBD2 matches at 7 bases. V gave up 5 bases and J gave up 2 bases; unmatched junction bases: 8. Germline V gene lookup returns CDR1 SGHNT and CDR2 YENEEA. CDR3 size: 15 residues.

The chain is built from TRBV30 and TRBJ2-7, with TRBD1 matching over 11 bases. The CDR3 covers 18 residues. The V segment lost 2 bases and the J segment 3 bases; nucleotides outside the gene matches: 15. Per germline, CDR1 GTSNPN and CDR2 SVGIG (reference sequence). CDR3 loop: CAWSRTGGAYGVLYEQYF. DNA of the CDR3: TGTGCCTGGAGTCGGACAGGGGGCGCGTATGGTGTCCTCTACGAGCAGTACTTC.

This clone has more than one count but fewer than ten. This CDR3 is CASAGEGRNEQFF. In DNA, the CDR3 is TGTGCCAGCGCGGGAGAAGGGCGCAATGAGCAGTTCTTC. V is TRBV2 and J is TRBJ2-1, with 7 bases lining up with TRBD2. CDR3 length equals 13 residues. Germline values: CDR1 SNHLY, CDR2 FYNNEI. V was clipped by 8 bases and J by 6 bases; unmatched bases: 7.

J is TRBJ2-7 and V is TRBV5-1; 14 nucleotides line up with TRBD2. Germline CDR1 and CDR2: SGHRS and YFSETQ. The junction had 2 bases not matched to a gene; V was cut back by 4 bases and J by 2 bases. CDR3 size: 15 residues. CDR3 nucleotides: TGCGCCAGCAGCCAGGGACTAGCGGGAGCCTACGAGCAGTACTTC. Its translation is CASSQGLAGAYEQYF.

V and J are TRBV18 and TRBJ2-3; the match to TRBD2 covers 8 bases. This CDR3 is 15 amino acids long. With 2 bases clipped from V and 6 bases from J, the junction kept 7 bases outside the gene matches. Germline CDR1 reads KGHSH; CDR2 reads LQKENI. The CDR3 sequence: CASSPSSGRSDTQYF. The DNA for the CDR3 is TGTGCCAGCTCACCATCGAGCGGGAGAAGTGATACGCAGTATTTT.